The table lists the clone carrying this TCR beta chain with a few counts. What it binds is not known. This sample was taken from a study of identical twins. Study findings and constraints: Less excess twin sharing appeared in beta out-of-frame sequences. With abundant cord blood beta clonotypes, insertions were fewer; memory repertoires showed no such pattern.

TCRdb used MiXCR to reprocess the 5' RACE reads, holding one entry per CDR3 protein. The sample carries more than 400,000 distinct CDR3 sequences, roughly 15% recorded once. The CDR3 has 16 amino acids. This sample also belongs to another study, concerning yellow fever vaccine responses in identical twins.

The receptor was isolated from a woman under 30 in good health. The rearrangement joins TRBV21-1 to TRBJ2-5; TRBD1 is the table's D call, not checked against the DNA. TRBV21-1 is flagged as a pseudogene. What was sequenced was CD4+ T cells sorted from blood. This CDR3 reads CASSRLGHLFTSTQYF. The CDR3 nucleotides are TGTGCCAGCAGCAGGCTGGGACACCTTTTTACGTCGACCCAGTACTTC.